This T cell receptor beta chain was captured in a study of human T cells and chemical hapten exposure. Germline V gene lookup returns CDR1 SGHAT and CDR2 FQNNGV. V was shortened by 4 bases and J by 0 bases, with 13 bases between the two germline ends. CDR3 length equals 16 residues. Regarding time point: patch test 2, 6 weeks after DPC sensitization. The treatment is: therapeutic diphenylcyclopropenone sensitization with weekly scalp DPC. In its sample, this clonotype was seen a few times. The antigen is undetermined. General study results and limits: It was expanded TCRs that formed significantly more large CDR3 similarity clusters than controls did.

As processed by the authors: Samples had a median of 95,638 TCRs, ranging about 23,224 to 700,000. MiXCR was run by TCRdb on the RACE reads, yielding one entry per CDR3 protein. It is TCRdb's table, rather than the study itself, that gives the V and J calls and clone size. The profile covers just over 350,000 distinct CDR3 sequences, with nearly 6.5% appearing a single time and around 6.1% taken by the ten largest. The gene calls are TRBV11-2 and TRBJ2-1; unclear D gene. Material: whole blood, obtained in connection with sensitization to the hapten diphenylcyclopropenone (DPC). This TCR was recovered from a woman between 18 and 29 years old with alopecia areata. Some clones in this sample may be carry-over from other donors' samples. The CDR3 DNA reads as TGTGCCAGCAGCTCCCCTGCGGTGAGCTCCTACAATGAGCAGTTCTTC. Protein: CASSSPAVSSYNEQFF.